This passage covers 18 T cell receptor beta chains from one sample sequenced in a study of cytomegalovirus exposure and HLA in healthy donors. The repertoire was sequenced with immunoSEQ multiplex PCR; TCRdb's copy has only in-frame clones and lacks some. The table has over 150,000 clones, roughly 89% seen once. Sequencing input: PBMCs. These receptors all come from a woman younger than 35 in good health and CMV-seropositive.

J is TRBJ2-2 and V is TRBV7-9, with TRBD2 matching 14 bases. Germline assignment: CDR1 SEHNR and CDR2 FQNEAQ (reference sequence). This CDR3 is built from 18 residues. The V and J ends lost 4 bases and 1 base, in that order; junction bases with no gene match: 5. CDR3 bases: TGTGCCAGCAGCTCTGGGACTAGCGGGGGCTTGAACACCGGGGAGCTGTTTTTT. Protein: CASSSGTSGGLNTGELFF.

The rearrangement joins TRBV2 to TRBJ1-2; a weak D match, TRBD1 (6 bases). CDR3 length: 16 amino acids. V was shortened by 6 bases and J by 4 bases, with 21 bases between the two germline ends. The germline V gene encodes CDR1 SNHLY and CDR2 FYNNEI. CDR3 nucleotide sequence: TGTGCCAGCAGCCCGACCAGGGGTACCCAAGGCTATGGCTACACCTTC. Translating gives CASSPTRGTQGYGYTF.

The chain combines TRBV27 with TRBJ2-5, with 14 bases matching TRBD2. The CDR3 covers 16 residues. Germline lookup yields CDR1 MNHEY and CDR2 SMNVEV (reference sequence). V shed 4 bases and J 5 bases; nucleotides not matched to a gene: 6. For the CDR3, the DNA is TGTGCCAGCAGTTGGGGGGGACTAGCGGGAGTGGAGACCCAGTACTTC. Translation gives CASSWGGLAGVETQYF.

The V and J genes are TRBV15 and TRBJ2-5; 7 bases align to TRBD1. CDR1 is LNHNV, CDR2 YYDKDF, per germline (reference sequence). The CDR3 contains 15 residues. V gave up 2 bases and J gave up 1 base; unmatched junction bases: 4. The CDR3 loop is CATSRTRDSQETQYF. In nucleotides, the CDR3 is TGTGCCACCAGCAGAACCCGGGACAGCCAAGAGACCCAGTACTTC.

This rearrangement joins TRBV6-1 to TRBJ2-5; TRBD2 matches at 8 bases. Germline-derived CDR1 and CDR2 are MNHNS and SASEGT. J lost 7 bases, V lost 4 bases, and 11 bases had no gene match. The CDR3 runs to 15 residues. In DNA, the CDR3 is TGTGCCAGCAGTGCCGGGAGGGGGACCCAGGGGACCCAGTACTTC. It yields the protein CASSAGRGTQGTQYF.

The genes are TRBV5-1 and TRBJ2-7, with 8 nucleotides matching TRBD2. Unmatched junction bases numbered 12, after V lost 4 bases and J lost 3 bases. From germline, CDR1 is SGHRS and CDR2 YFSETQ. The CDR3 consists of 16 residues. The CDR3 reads CASSLETGGEGYEQYF. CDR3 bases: TGCGCCAGCAGCCTCGAGACGGGAGGGGAGGGCTACGAGCAGTACTTC.

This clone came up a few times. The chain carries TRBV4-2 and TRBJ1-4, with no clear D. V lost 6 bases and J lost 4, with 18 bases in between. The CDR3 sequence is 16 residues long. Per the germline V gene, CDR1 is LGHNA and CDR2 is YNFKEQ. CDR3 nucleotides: TGTGCCAGCAGTTCCCGCGACGGTCTAGGTAATGAAAAACTGTTTTTT. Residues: CASSSRDGLGNEKLFF.

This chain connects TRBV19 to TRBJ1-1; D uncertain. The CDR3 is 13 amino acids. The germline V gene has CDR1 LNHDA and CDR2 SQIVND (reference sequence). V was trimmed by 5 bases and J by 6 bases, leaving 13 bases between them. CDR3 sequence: CASSPVRVPEAFF. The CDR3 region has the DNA TGTGCCAGTAGTCCCGTCCGGGTCCCTGAAGCTTTCTTT. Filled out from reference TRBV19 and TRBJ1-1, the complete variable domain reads DGGITQSPKYLFRKEGQNVTLSCEQNLNHDAMYWYRQDPGQGLRLIYYSQIVNDFQKGDIAEGYSVSREKKESFPLTVTSAQKNPTAFYLCASSPVRVPEAFFGQGTRLTVV.

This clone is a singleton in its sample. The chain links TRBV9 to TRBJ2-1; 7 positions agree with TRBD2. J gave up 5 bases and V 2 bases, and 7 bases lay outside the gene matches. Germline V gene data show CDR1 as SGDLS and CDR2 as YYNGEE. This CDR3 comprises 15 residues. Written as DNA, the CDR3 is TGTGCCAGCAGCGTCAGACTAGCAGTGAACAATGAGCAGTTCTTC. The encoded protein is CASSVRLAVNNEQFF.

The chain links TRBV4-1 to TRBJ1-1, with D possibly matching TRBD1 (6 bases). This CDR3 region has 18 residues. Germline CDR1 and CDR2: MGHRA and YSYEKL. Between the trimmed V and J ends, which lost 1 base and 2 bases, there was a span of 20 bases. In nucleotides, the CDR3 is TGCGCCAGCAGCCAAGCAGTTATCTCAACAGGGCCCAACACTGAAGCTTTCTTT. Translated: CASSQAVISTGPNTEAFF.

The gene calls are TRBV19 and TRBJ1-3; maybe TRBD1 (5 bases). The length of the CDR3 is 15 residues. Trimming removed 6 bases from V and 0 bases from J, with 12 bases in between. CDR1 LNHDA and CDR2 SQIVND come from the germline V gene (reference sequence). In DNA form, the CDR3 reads TGTGCCAGTAGACCGGGACTTTTCTCTGGAAACACCATATATTTT. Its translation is CASRPGLFSGNTIYF.

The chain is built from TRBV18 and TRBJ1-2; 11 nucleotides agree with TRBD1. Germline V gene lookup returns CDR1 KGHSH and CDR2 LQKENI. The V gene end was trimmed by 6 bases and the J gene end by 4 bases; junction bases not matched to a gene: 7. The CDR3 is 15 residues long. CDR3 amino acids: CASSEDRGRSYGYTF. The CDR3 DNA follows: TGTGCCAGCTCGGAGGACAGGGGGCGGTCCTATGGCTACACCTTC.

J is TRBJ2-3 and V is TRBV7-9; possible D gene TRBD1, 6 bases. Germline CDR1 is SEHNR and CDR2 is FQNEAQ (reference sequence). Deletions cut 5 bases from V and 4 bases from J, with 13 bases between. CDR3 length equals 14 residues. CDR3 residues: CASSDLRQADTQYF. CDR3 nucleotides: TGTGCCAGCAGCGACCTTCGACAGGCAGATACGCAGTATTTT.

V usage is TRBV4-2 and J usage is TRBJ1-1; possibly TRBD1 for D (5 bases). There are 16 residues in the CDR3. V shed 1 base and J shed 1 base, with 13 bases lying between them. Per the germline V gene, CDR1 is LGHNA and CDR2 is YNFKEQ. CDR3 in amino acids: CASSQGVRVPNTEAFF. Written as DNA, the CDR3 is TGTGCCAGCAGCCAAGGTGTCAGGGTGCCGAACACTGAAGCTTTCTTT.

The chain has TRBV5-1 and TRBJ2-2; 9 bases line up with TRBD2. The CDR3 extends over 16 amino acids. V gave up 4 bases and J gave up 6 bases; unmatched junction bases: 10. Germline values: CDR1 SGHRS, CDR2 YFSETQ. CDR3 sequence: CASSPSSGVGPGELFF. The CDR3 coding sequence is TGCGCCAGCAGCCCCTCTAGCGGGGTCGGGCCCGGGGAGCTGTTTTTT.

The CDR3 spells CASSLEPYNTGELFF. The CDR3 bases are TGTGCCAGCAGCCTTGAGCCCTATAACACCGGGGAGCTGTTTTTT. The chain links TRBV28 to TRBJ2-2; D remains unclear. CDR1 and CDR2 (germline): MDHEN, SYDVKM. Deletions cut 6 bases from V and 2 bases from J, with 13 bases between. CDR3 length: 15 residues.

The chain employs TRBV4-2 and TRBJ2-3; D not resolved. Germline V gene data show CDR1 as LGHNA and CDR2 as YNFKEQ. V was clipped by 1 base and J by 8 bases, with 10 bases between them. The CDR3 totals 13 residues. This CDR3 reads CASSQALSSTQYF. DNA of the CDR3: TGTGCCAGCAGCCAAGCCCTTTCTAGTACGCAGTATTTT.

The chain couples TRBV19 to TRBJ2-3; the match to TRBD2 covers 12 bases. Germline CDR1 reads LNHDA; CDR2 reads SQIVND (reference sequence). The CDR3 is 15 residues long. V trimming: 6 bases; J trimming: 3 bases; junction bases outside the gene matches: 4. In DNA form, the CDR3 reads TGTGCCAGTAGGACTAGCGGGGGAGGAACAGATACGCAGTATTTT. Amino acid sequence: CASRTSGGGTDTQYF.